The clone carrying this TCR beta chain has at least ten counts. The antigen is undetermined. The CDR3 is made up of 14 amino acids. V lost 5 bases, J lost 5 bases, and 16 bases lay in between. Germline V gives CDR1 SGHRS, CDR2 YFSETQ. Full-length variable regions came from constant-region reverse primers plus semi-nested Nested Universal Primer A PCR. TCRdb reprocessed the 5' RACE reads via MiXCR and lists one record per CDR3 protein. The repertoire consists of fewer than 65,000 distinct CDR3 sequences, with 20% to 25% occurring once and the leading ten covering about 2.9%. Study conclusions and caveats: Greatest tumor Treg TCR overlap was with tumor naive CD4+ cells.

Tregs were sorted as CD4+CD25+CD127-/low cells. The TCR originated in a female donor with breast cancer. The chain couples TRBV5-1 to TRBJ1-2; weak D call: TRBD1 (6 bases). Sequencing used tumor-infiltrating Tregs sorted from the breast tumor. The DNA of the CDR3 is TGCGCCAGCAGACTTACAACGGACAGTTATGGCTACACCTTC. Residues: CASRLTTDSYGYTF.